The sequence of this T cell receptor (beta chain) was determined in a study of CD8+CD57+ T cells in acquired aplastic anemia. Study-level information: Sorted CD4+ and CD8+ cell DNA averaged around 3.3 ug.

Worth noting for this clonotype: Its antigen is currently unknown. The junction does not match germline at one end; this may be a read error.

The CDR3 loop spans 14 amino acids. Germline CDR1 is SGDLS and CDR2 is YYNGEE. According to the study, genomic DNA was the template for TCR beta VDJ and CDR3 profiling. Each CDR3 protein gets one entry after TCRdb re-called the reads with MiXCR. Here the sample spans roughly 40,000 distinct CDR3 sequences, 65% to 70% being singletons. Study-wide findings and caveats: Approximately 30 CD8+ CDR3 sequences were shared between patients and controls.

The chain recombines TRBV9 with TRBJ2-7, with D possibly matching TRBD2 (7 bases). The sample was sorted CD4+, CD8+, or CD8+CD57+ T cells (not recorded which) from PBMCs. This TCR was sampled from a human donor in good health, serving as a control. The CDR3 DNA reads as TGCGCCAGCAGCCAATCCTTAGGGGGGGTCGAGCAGTACTTC. Protein product: CASSQSLGGVEQYF. Complete variable domain (other parts from reference TRBV9 and TRBJ2-7): DSGVTQTPKHLITATGQRVTLRCSPRSGDLSVYWYQQSLDQGLQFLIQYYNGEERAKGNILERFSAQQFPDLHSELNLSSLELGDSALYFCASSQSLGGVEQYFGPGTRLTVT.